This entry is about one T cell receptor beta chain. V trimming: 6 bases; J trimming: 6 bases; junction bases outside the gene matches: 4. The CDR3 spans 13 residues. The germline V gene has CDR1 LNHDA and CDR2 SQIVND (reference sequence). This specimen belongs to a study of blood T cell repertoires in COVID-19. Study overall: There were acute and convalescent COVID-19 samples, and they came from the United States, Italy and Spain. T cells, B-cell-depleted T cells, or PBMCs supplied cDNA or gDNA.

Study processing details: Estimates of nucleated cell counts were drawn from the amplification of reference gene primers. TCRdb's copy holds only in-frame clones and misses some; the assay was immunoSEQ multiplex PCR. V, J and clone size are taken as reported in that table, and D and trimming were inferred from the DNA itself. This sample carries 85,000 to 95,000 clones, approximately 90% of them seen once, and the ten largest clones take 0.47%. This clonotype was obtained from a man in his sixties with acute or convalescent COVID-19. The rearrangement joins TRBV19 to TRBJ2-2, with 7 bases aligning to TRBD1. The source material was peripheral blood. CDR3 sequence reads: CASSSTGPGELFF. The CDR3 DNA is TGTGCCAGTAGCTCGACAGGGCCCGGGGAGCTGTTTTTT.